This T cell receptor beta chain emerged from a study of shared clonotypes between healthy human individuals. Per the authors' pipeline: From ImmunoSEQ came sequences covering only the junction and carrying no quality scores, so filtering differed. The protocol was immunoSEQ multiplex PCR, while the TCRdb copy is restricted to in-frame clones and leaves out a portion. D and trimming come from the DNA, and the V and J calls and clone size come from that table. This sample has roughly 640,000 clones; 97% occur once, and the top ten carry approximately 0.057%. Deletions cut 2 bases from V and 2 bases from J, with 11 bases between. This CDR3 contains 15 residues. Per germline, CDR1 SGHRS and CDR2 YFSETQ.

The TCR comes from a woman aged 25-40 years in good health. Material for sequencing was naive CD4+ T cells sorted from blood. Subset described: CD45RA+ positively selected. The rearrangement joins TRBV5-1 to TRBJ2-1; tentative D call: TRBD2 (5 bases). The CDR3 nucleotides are TGCGCCAGCAGCTTAGGACGGGAAGCCTACAATGAGCAGTTCTTC. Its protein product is CASSLGREAYNEQFF. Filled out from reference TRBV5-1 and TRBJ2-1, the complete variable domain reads KAGVTQTPRYLIKTRGQQVTLSCSPISGHRSVSWYQQTPGQGLQFLFEYFSETQRNKGNFPGRFSGRQFSNSRSEMNVSTLELGDSALYLCASSLGREAYNEQFFGPGTRLTVL.